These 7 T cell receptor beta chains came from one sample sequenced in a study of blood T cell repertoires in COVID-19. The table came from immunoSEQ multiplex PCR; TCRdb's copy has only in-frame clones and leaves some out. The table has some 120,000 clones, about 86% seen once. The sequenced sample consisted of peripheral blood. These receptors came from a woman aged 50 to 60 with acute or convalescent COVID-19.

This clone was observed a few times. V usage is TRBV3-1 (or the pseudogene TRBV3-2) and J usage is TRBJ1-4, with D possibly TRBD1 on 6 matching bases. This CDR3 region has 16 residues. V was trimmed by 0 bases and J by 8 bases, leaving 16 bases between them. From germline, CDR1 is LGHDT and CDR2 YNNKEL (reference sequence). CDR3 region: CASSQDRQVPREKLFF. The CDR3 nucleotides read TGTGCCAGCAGCCAAGATCGACAGGTCCCGAGAGAAAAACTGTTTTTT.

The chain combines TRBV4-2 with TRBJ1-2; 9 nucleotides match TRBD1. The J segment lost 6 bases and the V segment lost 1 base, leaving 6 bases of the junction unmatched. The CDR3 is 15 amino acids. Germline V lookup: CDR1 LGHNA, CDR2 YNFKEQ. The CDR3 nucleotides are TGTGCCAGCAGCCAAGTAAGGGACAGGGCGGATGGCTACACCTTC. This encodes CASSQVRDRADGYTF.

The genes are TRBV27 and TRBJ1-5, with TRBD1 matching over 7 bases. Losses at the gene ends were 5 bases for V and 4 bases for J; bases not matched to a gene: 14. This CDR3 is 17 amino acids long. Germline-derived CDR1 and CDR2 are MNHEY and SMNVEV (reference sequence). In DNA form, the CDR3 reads TGTGCCAGCAGTCCCAGACCATTACAACAGGGGAATCAGCCCCAGCATTTT. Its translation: CASSPRPLQQGNQPQHF.

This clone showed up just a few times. CDR3 sequence reads: CARFPGQGDTQYF. Here the CDR3 DNA reads TGTGCCAGATTCCCGGGACAGGGCGATACGCAGTATTTT. V and J are TRBV7-5 and TRBJ2-3; the table's D call of TRBD1 was not tested on the DNA. TRBV7-5 is shown as a pseudogene. The length of the CDR3 is 13 residues.

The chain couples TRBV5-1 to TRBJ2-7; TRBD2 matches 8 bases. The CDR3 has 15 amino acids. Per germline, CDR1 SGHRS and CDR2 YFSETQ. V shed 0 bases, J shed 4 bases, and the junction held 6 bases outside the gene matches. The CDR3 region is CASSLGLAGKYEQYF. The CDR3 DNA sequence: TGCGCCAGCAGCTTGGGGTTAGCGGGGAAATACGAGCAGTACTTC.

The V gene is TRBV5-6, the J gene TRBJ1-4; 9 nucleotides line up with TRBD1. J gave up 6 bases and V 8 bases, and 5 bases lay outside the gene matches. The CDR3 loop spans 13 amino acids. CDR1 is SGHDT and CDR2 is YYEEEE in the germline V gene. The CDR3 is CASGTGSDEKLFF. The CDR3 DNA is TGTGCCAGTGGGACAGGGTCGGATGAAAAACTGTTTTTT.

The CDR3 protein is CASSQGTGPQYEQFF. For the CDR3, the DNA is TGTGCCAGCTCACAAGGGACAGGGCCCCAATATGAGCAGTTCTTC. The chain employs TRBV18 and TRBJ2-1; the match to TRBD1 covers 9 bases. The CDR3 consists of 15 residues. Germline V gives CDR1 KGHSH, CDR2 LQKENI. After removal of 4 bases from V and 8 bases from J, the junction contained 9 bases not matched to a gene.